These 26 T cell receptor beta chains share one sample of origin, sequenced in a study of PD-1 blockade in classical Hodgkin lymphoma. Clones were sequenced by immunoSEQ multiplex PCR, and TCRdb holds only the in-frame ones, with some missing. The sample shows about 110,000 clones, about 88% of them seen only once. All patients relapsed after autologous stem cell transplantation, and brentuximab vedotin exposure varied. This specimen consisted of peripheral blood mononuclear cells (PBMCs), obtained before the second cycle of nivolumab. These receptors were obtained from a human donor with classical Hodgkin lymphoma.

The V gene is TRBV9, the J gene TRBJ2-3; 11 bases align to TRBD2. J gave up 0 bases and V 3 bases, and 6 bases lay outside the gene matches. The length of the CDR3 is 17 residues. Germline V CDR1 and CDR2: SGDLS, YYNGEE. CDR3 nucleotide sequence: TGTGCCAGCAGCGGGGGTAGCGGGAGGGATAGCACAGATACGCAGTATTTT. Residues: CASSGGSGRDSTDTQYF. The full variable domain, in which reference TRBV9 and TRBJ2-3 provide the parts outside the CDR3, is DSGVTQTPKHLITATGQRVTLRCSPRSGDLSVYWYQQSLDQGLQFLIQYYNGEERAKGNILERFSAQQFPDLHSELNLSSLELGDSALYFCASSGGSGRDSTDTQYFGPGTRLTVL.

This chain joins TRBV7-9 and TRBJ2-3, with D unclear. Germline CDR1 reads SEHNR; CDR2 reads FQNEAQ (reference sequence). CDR3 length equals 15 residues. The V gene lost 2 bases and the J gene lost 6 bases, with 15 bases spanning the gap. The CDR3 loop is CASSLPTSIEDTQYF. The CDR3 DNA is TGTGCCAGCAGCTTACCCACTTCAATTGAGGATACGCAGTATTTT.

The chain joins TRBV28 to TRBJ1-2; D is undetermined. The V and J ends lost 6 bases and 4 bases respectively, with 6 bases between them. CDR3 size: 11 residues. CDR1 MDHEN and CDR2 SYDVKM come from the germline V gene. The CDR3 spells CASRDVYGYTF. CDR3 in DNA: TGTGCCAGCAGGGACGTCTATGGCTACACCTTC.

The V and J genes are TRBV27 and TRBJ1-1; D is ambiguous. V dropped 6 bases and J dropped 6 bases, with 14 bases sitting between them. The germline CDR1 and CDR2 sequences are MNHEY and SMNVEV (reference sequence). This CDR3 has 13 residues. CDR3: CASSTGGRPEAFF. CDR3 DNA sequence: TGTGCCAGCAGCACGGGAGGTAGGCCTGAAGCTTTCTTT.

The CDR3 loop reads CASSYHTRPQHF. The DNA for the CDR3 is TGTGCCAGCAGTTACCATACTAGGCCCCAGCATTTT. J is TRBJ1-5 and V is TRBV6-5, with D unresolved. Trimming cost V 2 bases and J 9 bases, with 8 bases left between them. The CDR3 has 12 residues. Germline values: CDR1 MNHEY, CDR2 SVGAGI.

This chain joins TRBV7-2 and TRBJ2-1; 7 bases fit TRBD1. The germline gives CDR1 SGHTA, CDR2 FQGNSA. This CDR3 region has 11 residues. J was trimmed by 14 bases and V by 8 bases; bases with no gene match: 9. CDR3 bases: TGTGCCAGCGCAACAGGGGCCAGAGAGTTCTTC. Translated, it gives CASATGAREFF.

The V gene is TRBV7-9, the J gene TRBJ2-2; 8 bases fit TRBD1. The germline V gene encodes CDR1 SEHNR and CDR2 FQNEAQ (reference sequence). Losses at the gene ends were 3 bases for V and 1 base for J; bases not matched to a gene: 1. CDR3 length: 15 residues. The CDR3 spells CASSFGTGNTGELFF. CDR3 in DNA: TGTGCCAGCAGCTTCGGGACAGGGAACACCGGGGAGCTGTTTTTT.

This chain links TRBV2 with TRBJ1-5; D not certain. Trimming stripped 5 bases from V and 3 bases from J, with 8 bases between. The germline gives CDR1 SNHLY, CDR2 FYNNEI. The CDR3 is 13 amino acids. As DNA, the CDR3 is TGTGCCAGCAGTAGGGAGGTCAATCAGCCCCAGCATTTT. This codes for CASSREVNQPQHF.

CDR3 in DNA: TGTGCCATCAGTGAGGAGTGGGCCGTAAATGAAAAACTGTTTTTT. Translating gives CAISEEWAVNEKLFF. The V and J genes are TRBV10-3 and TRBJ1-4; D remains ambiguous. In germline, CDR1 is ENHRY, CDR2 SYGVKD. The CDR3 is 15 residues long. Trimming took off 2 bases at V and 5 bases at J, with 12 bases between the two ends.

The chain joins TRBV28 to TRBJ1-4; TRBD1 agrees at 9 bases. Unmatched junction bases numbered 6, after V lost 6 bases and J lost 7 bases. The length of the CDR3 is 14 residues. Per the germline V gene, CDR1 is MDHEN and CDR2 is SYDVKM. The DNA of the CDR3 is TGTGCCAGCAGGTTACAGGGGGCAGGTGAAAAACTGTTTTTT. This sequence encodes CASRLQGAGEKLFF.

This chain connects TRBV27 to TRBJ1-2, with 11 nucleotides matching TRBD1. The V gene end was trimmed by 2 bases and the J gene end by 7 bases; junction bases not matched to a gene: 6. From germline, CDR1 is MNHEY and CDR2 SMNVEV (reference sequence). This CDR3 region has 15 residues. The CDR3 protein is CASSLGTGGFRGYTF. CDR3 in DNA: TGTGCCAGCAGTTTAGGGACAGGGGGATTTCGTGGCTACACCTTC.

This chain uses TRBV28 with TRBJ1-1; D is uncertain. V was clipped by 1 base and J by 4 bases, with 7 bases between them. In germline, CDR1 is MDHEN, CDR2 SYDVKM. The CDR3 sequence is 13 residues long. In nucleotides, the CDR3 is TGTGCCAGCAGTTTATCTATGCTCACTGAAGCTTTCTTT. Translation: CASSLSMLTEAFF.

This chain uses TRBV10-3 with TRBJ1-4; D remains ambiguous. This CDR3 has 14 amino acids. Per germline, CDR1 ENHRY and CDR2 SYGVKD. V lost 0 bases to trimming and J lost 7 bases, with 9 bases between them. CDR3 in amino acids: CAISESWQAEKLFF. The CDR3 DNA reads as TGTGCCATCAGTGAGTCGTGGCAGGCTGAAAAACTGTTTTTT.

The V and J genes are TRBV6-1 and TRBJ1-3, with D maybe TRBD1 (5 bases). The CDR3 runs to 17 residues. Trimming left V 2 bases short and J 2 bases short, with 16 bases between. CDR1 MNHNS and CDR2 SASEGT come from the germline V gene. CDR3 protein: CASSEREIGATGNTIYF. For the CDR3, the DNA is TGTGCCAGCAGTGAAAGGGAAATCGGGGCCACTGGAAACACCATATATTTT.

V and J are TRBV5-4 and TRBJ2-7, with 9 bases that match TRBD2. The V and J ends lost 4 bases and 7 bases, in that order; junction bases with no gene match: 6. CDR3 length: 13 amino acids. CDR1 SGHNT and CDR2 YYREEE come from the germline V gene (reference sequence). This CDR3 is CASSDSGSGEQYF. In DNA form, the CDR3 reads TGTGCCAGCAGCGATAGCGGGAGTGGGGAGCAGTACTTC.

V usage is TRBV7-9 and J usage is TRBJ2-7; 9 positions match TRBD2. The germline CDR1 and CDR2 sequences are SEHNR and FQNEAQ (reference sequence). Trimming cost V 5 bases and J 7 bases; bases outside gene matches: 12. This CDR3 is 15 amino acids long. CDR3 in amino acids: CASSPGSSGRSEQYF. The CDR3 nucleotides are TGTGCCAGCAGCCCCGGTAGTAGCGGGAGAAGTGAGCAGTACTTC.

The chain employs TRBV2 and TRBJ1-5; D possibly corresponds to TRBD1 (6 bases). V lost 5 bases and J 3 bases, leaving 11 bases between the germline ends. CDR1 and CDR2 from the germline V gene are SNHLY and FYNNEI. The CDR3 consists of 14 residues. CDR3 bases: TGTGCCAGCAGTCTTGGACAGTCCAATCAGCCCCAGCATTTT. This codes for CASSLGQSNQPQHF.

The J gene is TRBJ2-1, the V gene TRBV13, with 8 bases matching TRBD1. V shed 8 bases and J 7 bases; nucleotides not matched to a gene: 7. This CDR3 has 13 amino acids. CDR1 PRHDT and CDR2 FYEKMQ come from the germline V gene (reference sequence). CDR3 residues: CASEGQDVNEQFF. The CDR3 nucleotides are TGTGCCAGCGAGGGACAGGACGTGAATGAGCAGTTCTTC.

V and J are TRBV18 and TRBJ2-5; tentative D call: TRBD1 (6 bases). Trimming removed 0 bases from V and 5 bases from J, with 16 bases in between. This CDR3 has 16 amino acids. CDR1 is KGHSH and CDR2 is LQKENI in the germline V gene. CDR3 nucleotides: TGTGCCAGCTCACCACCGGATTATTGGGGGCTTGAGACCCAGTACTTC. Its protein product is CASSPPDYWGLETQYF.

In its sample, this clone was seen once. The chain uses TRBV7-9 and TRBJ2-2, with TRBD1 as a possible D gene (6 bases). Trimming took off 5 bases at V and 3 bases at J, with 10 bases between the two ends. The germline gives CDR1 SEHNR, CDR2 FQNEAQ (reference sequence). The CDR3 spans 14 residues. CDR3 sequence (DNA): TGTGCCAGCAGCACAAGGACAGACACCGGGGAGCTGTTTTTT. Encoded protein: CASSTRTDTGELFF.

Comment on this clone: The junction does not match germline at one end; this may be a read error. The chain joins TRBV7-7 to TRBJ2-7, with a weak D call TRBD2 (6 bases). There are 17 residues in the CDR3. Looked up from germline, CDR1 is SSHAT and CDR2 is FNYEAQ (reference sequence). The DNA for the CDR3 is TGTGCTAGCAGCCCCCACCCGAATGCGGGACTGACCTACGAGCAGTACTTC. This codes for CASSPHPNAGLTYEQYF.

This clone was seen a single time. This sequence joins TRBV19 and TRBJ2-6, with D possibly matching TRBD2 (6 bases). The CDR3 extends over 16 amino acids. The germline V gene has CDR1 LNHDA and CDR2 SQIVND (reference sequence). V lost 9 bases and J lost 4, with 19 bases in between. CDR3 loop: CASRTGRGNGANVLTF. The CDR3 DNA sequence: TGTGCCAGCCGTACCGGCCGGGGGAACGGGGCCAACGTCCTGACTTTC.

This sequence joins TRBV28 and TRBJ1-1, with no clear D. Germline V gives CDR1 MDHEN, CDR2 SYDVKM. Trimming removed 7 bases at V and 5 bases at J, with 14 bases between. This CDR3 is 13 amino acids long. DNA for the CDR3: TGTGCCAGCACCCCCCCCGCCGTAACTGAAGCTTTCTTT. Protein product: CASTPPAVTEAFF.

V usage is TRBV6-5 and J usage is TRBJ2-1, with D perhaps assigned TRBD1 or TRBD2 (5 bases each). V was shortened by 2 bases and J by 9 bases, with 20 bases between the two germline ends. The CDR3 has 16 amino acids. The germline V gene has CDR1 MNHEY and CDR2 SVGAGI. The CDR3 DNA reads TGTGCCAGCAGTTACCGGCAGGGAGTTATACAGCCTGAGCAGTTCTTC. The encoded protein is CASSYRQGVIQPEQFF.

V usage is TRBV5-1 and J usage is TRBJ1-3, with D unresolved. CDR1 and CDR2 from the germline V gene are SGHRS and YFSETQ. V gave up 0 bases and J gave up 4 bases, with 11 bases separating them. CDR3 length: 15 residues. CDR3 nucleotides: TGCGCCAGCAGCTTGGTTCGGGGTCCGGGAAACACCATATATTTT. Protein: CASSLVRGPGNTIYF.

In this sample, this clone turned up once. CDR3 in amino acids: CASSLDPRASSRPNEQFF. The CDR3 region has the DNA TGTGCCAGCAGCTTAGATCCCCGGGCTAGCTCACGCCCCAATGAGCAGTTCTTC. The gene calls are TRBV7-2 and TRBJ2-1; D perhaps matches TRBD2 (5 bases). The germline V gene has CDR1 SGHTA and CDR2 FQGNSA. The CDR3 is 18 amino acids. V lost 1 base and J 6 bases, leaving 22 bases between the germline ends.